This T cell receptor beta chain is from a study of T-cell memory formation after mild COVID-19. Across the study: Largely, TCR clusters stayed within a single donor. Study-level findings and limits: A balance of CD4 and CD8 characterized clones contracting day 15 to 85, whereas later expanders leaned CD4+.

Concerning this clonotype: Its antigen is currently unknown.

The CDR3 spans 11 residues. Germline assignment: CDR1 MNHEY and CDR2 SVGEGT. Trimming pared 8 bases from V and 3 bases from J, leaving 6 bases between. Researchers used 5'RACE with constant-segment primers to make TCR alpha and TCR beta cDNA libraries that carry sample barcodes and UMIs. TCRdb passed the 5' RACE reads through MiXCR, listing each CDR3 protein once. The sample holds around 410,000 distinct CDR3 sequences, less than 25% seen once. This rearrangement joins TRBV6-2 or TRBV6-3 to TRBJ2-3; no clear D gene. The sequencing sample was made of PBMCs or a T cell subset sorted from them (not recorded which). This clonotype originated in an adult woman who had mild COVID-19 (a few samples of this study predate the infection). Cell type and time point are not known. The CDR3 nucleotides are TGTGCCAGCCAACAGACAGATACGCAGTATTTT. Translation: CASQQTDTQYF.